These 26 T cell receptor beta chains were sequenced from one sample in a study of T cells after posttransplantation cyclophosphamide. TCRdb's table, derived via immunoSEQ multiplex PCR, lists solely in-frame clones and lacks some. The sample records 10,000 to 15,000 clones, over 75% being singletons. The source material was memory CD4+ T cells sorted from PBMCs. The receptor set was obtained from a man in his forties or fifties in good health, CMV-negative, and a related stem cell transplant donor.

The V gene is TRBV7-8, the J gene TRBJ1-5; 8 bases match TRBD1. The V and J ends lost 3 bases and 7 bases, in that order; junction bases with no gene match: 8. This CDR3 is built from 15 residues. CDR1 is SGHVS, CDR2 FQNEAQ, per germline. This chain's CDR3 is CASSLDGTGQQPQHF. As DNA, the CDR3 is TGTGCCAGCAGCTTGGATGGGACAGGTCAGCAGCCCCAGCATTTT.

The V gene is TRBV7-2, the J gene TRBJ1-2; 7 bases are a match to TRBD1. The V and J ends lost 4 bases and 2 bases, in that order; junction bases with no gene match: 4. Germline V gene sequence: CDR1 SGHTA, CDR2 FQGNSA. The CDR3 covers 14 residues. Here the CDR3 reads CASSSSRGNYGYTF. CDR3 bases: TGTGCCAGCAGCTCCTCCAGGGGGAACTATGGCTACACCTTC.

This clone came up a few times. This chain uses TRBV5-6 with TRBJ2-7, with D possibly TRBD2 on 5 matching bases. From germline, CDR1 is SGHDT and CDR2 YYEEEE. There are 13 residues in the CDR3. V was clipped by 4 bases and J by 3 bases, with 11 bases between them. The DNA for the CDR3 is TGTGCCAGCAGCCGGTATGACTACTACGAGCAGTACTTC. It specifies CASSRYDYYEQYF.

This clone was counted once. In DNA form, the CDR3 reads TGTGCCAGCAGTGACTTTCGGGCCGGGGAGCTGTTTTTT. Encoded protein: CASSDFRAGELFF. This sequence joins TRBV25-1 and TRBJ2-2; unclear D gene. The germline V and J ends were trimmed by 3 bases and 6 bases, with 8 bases remaining between them. There are 13 residues in the CDR3. Germline V lookup: CDR1 MGHDK, CDR2 SYGVNS.

The gene calls are TRBV15 and TRBJ2-3; a possible D gene is TRBD1 (6 bases). Between the trimmed V and J ends, which lost 5 bases and 0 bases, there was a span of 12 bases. CDR1 and CDR2 from the germline V gene are LNHNV and YYDKDF (reference sequence). This CDR3 region has 15 residues. DNA of the CDR3: TGTGCCACCAGCGGATCAGGGGCTAGCACAGATACGCAGTATTTT. This sequence encodes CATSGSGASTDTQYF.

This rearrangement joins TRBV6-5 to TRBJ1-1; no definite D call. The CDR3 sequence is 13 residues long. Looked up from germline, CDR1 is MNHEY and CDR2 is SVGAGI. V was cut by 5 bases and J by 0 bases, with 7 bases left in between. CDR3 in DNA: TGTGCCAGCAGTCAGGTCATGAACACTGAAGCTTTCTTT. It specifies CASSQVMNTEAFF.

The chain uses TRBV19 and TRBJ2-1; 10 bases are shared with TRBD2. Germline V gene data show CDR1 as LNHDA and CDR2 as SQIVND (reference sequence). The V and J ends lost 11 bases and 8 bases, in that order; junction bases with no gene match: 18. This CDR3 has 16 residues. The CDR3 loop is CASSLLSSGSGDEQFF. For the CDR3, the DNA is TGTGCCTCCTCCTTGTTGTCTAGCGGGAGTGGCGATGAGCAGTTCTTC.

The V and J genes are TRBV18 and TRBJ2-7; 7 bases map to TRBD1. Germline assignment: CDR1 KGHSH and CDR2 LQKENI. J lost 2 bases, V lost 0 bases, and 4 bases had no gene match. The CDR3 is 15 residues long. The CDR3 protein is CASSPPNRGAYEQYF. As DNA, the CDR3 is TGTGCCAGCTCACCACCTAACAGGGGAGCCTACGAGCAGTACTTC.

The genes are TRBV7-2 and TRBJ1-4, with D unclear. Deletions cut 4 bases from V and 12 bases from J, with 15 bases between. The CDR3 has 13 residues. Germline assignment: CDR1 SGHTA and CDR2 FQGNSA. The CDR3: CASSWKLGEQLFF. The CDR3 DNA reads TGTGCCAGCAGCTGGAAGTTGGGAGAGCAACTGTTTTTT.

The gene calls are TRBV18 and TRBJ2-3; 15 bases are shared with TRBD2. The CDR3 extends over 16 amino acids. CDR1 and CDR2 from the germline V gene are KGHSH and LQKENI. The V segment lost 6 bases and the J segment 5 bases; nucleotides outside the gene matches: 6. The CDR3 DNA reads as TGTGCCAGCTCGCGGACTAGCGGGGGGGCTGGAGATACGCAGTATTTT. This translates into CASSRTSGGAGDTQYF.

The chain employs TRBV28 and TRBJ2-7; 9 bases are shared with TRBD1. The CDR3 is 16 amino acids. V gave up 0 bases and J gave up 6 bases; unmatched junction bases: 9. Per germline, CDR1 MDHEN and CDR2 SYDVKM. The CDR3 spells CASSLWTGGRRTEQYF. In DNA, the CDR3 is TGTGCCAGCAGTTTATGGACAGGGGGAAGGAGGACCGAGCAGTACTTC.

This rearrangement joins TRBV15 to TRBJ2-5; 14 bases map to TRBD2. The CDR3 loop spans 15 amino acids. Germline values: CDR1 LNHNV, CDR2 YYDKDF (reference sequence). Unmatched junction bases numbered 2, after V lost 3 bases and J lost 5 bases. The CDR3 region has the DNA TGTGCCACCAGCAGGACTAGCGGGAGGGTGGAGACCCAGTACTTC. Translation gives CATSRTSGRVETQYF.

This chain connects TRBV2 to TRBJ1-5; unclear D gene. The CDR3 spans 15 residues. The germline V gene has CDR1 SNHLY and CDR2 FYNNEI. Between the trimmed V and J ends, which lost 6 bases and 7 bases, there was a span of 19 bases. DNA of the CDR3: TGTGCCAGCAGACCAACCCGGGGAGGCGGGCAGCCCCAGCATTTT. Translation: CASRPTRGGGQPQHF.

The rearrangement joins TRBV30 to TRBJ2-1; D is unclear. This CDR3 region has 15 residues. Between the trimmed V and J ends, which lost 1 base and 7 bases, there was a span of 17 bases. Germline V gives CDR1 GTSNPN, CDR2 SVGIG (reference sequence). The CDR3 DNA reads TGTGCCTGGAGTGGTGACTCTGGCCGTGGGAATGAGCAGTTCTTC. It specifies CAWSGDSGRGNEQFF. The full variable domain, completed using reference TRBV30 and TRBJ2-1, is SQTIHQWPATLVQPVGSPLSLECTVEGTSNPNLYWYRQAAGRGLQLLFYSVGIGQISSEVPQNLSASRPQDRQFILSSKKLLLSDSGFYLCAWSGDSGRGNEQFFGPGTRLTVL.

The chain combines TRBV7-2 with TRBJ2-7; no definite D call. This CDR3 has 14 residues. Germline lookup yields CDR1 SGHTA and CDR2 FQGNSA. The V end was cut by 2 bases, the J end by 1 base, with 9 bases between. The CDR3 DNA is TGTGCCAGCAGCTTAAATGCGGATTCCTACGAGCAGTACTTC. Amino acid sequence: CASSLNADSYEQYF.

Only one count was recorded for this clone. The gene calls are TRBV20-1 and TRBJ2-7; maybe TRBD2 (6 bases). V lost 3 bases and J lost 6, with 9 bases in between. CDR3 size: 11 residues. Per germline, CDR1 DFQATT and CDR2 SNEGSKA (reference sequence). The CDR3 loop is CSASAGLEQYF. In DNA, the CDR3 is TGCAGTGCTAGCGCGGGGCTCGAGCAGTACTTC.

This chain uses TRBV19 with TRBJ2-5, with TRBD2 identical over 7 bases. There are 13 residues in the CDR3. CDR1 and CDR2 (germline): LNHDA, SQIVND (reference sequence). V gave up 5 bases and J gave up 1 base; unmatched junction bases: 1. The CDR3 sequence is CASSWGGQETQYF. The DNA of the CDR3 is TGTGCCAGTAGTTGGGGGGGCCAAGAGACCCAGTACTTC.

Worth noting for this clone: The sample contains more than one DNA sequence encoding this CDR3. The chain links TRBV9 to TRBJ1-6; TRBD1 matches 8 bases. The V gene's germline CDR1 is SGDLS and CDR2 YYNGEE. The CDR3 extends over 15 amino acids. With 3 bases clipped from V and 6 bases from J, the junction kept 5 bases outside the gene matches. In DNA form, the CDR3 reads TGTGCCAGCAGCGCCTTCCAGGGGGCTAATTCACCCCTCCACTTT. It specifies CASSAFQGANSPLHF.

This clone was picked up one time. CDR3 residues: CASSVTHRESGYTF. In nucleotides, the CDR3 is TGTGCCAGCAGCGTAACTCATCGGGAGAGTGGCTACACCTTC. The chain links TRBV9 to TRBJ1-2, with D uncertain. V was clipped by 1 base and J by 7 bases, with 14 bases between them. CDR1 and CDR2 (germline): SGDLS, YYNGEE. The CDR3 consists of 14 residues.

This chain links TRBV18 with TRBJ1-1; D is perhaps TRBD1 (6 bases). The CDR3 runs 14 residues. V lost 2 bases and J lost 4, with 11 bases in between. The germline CDR1 and CDR2 sequences are KGHSH and LQKENI. DNA for the CDR3: TGTGCCAGCTCACCAAGGACAGAGGGCACTGAAGCTTTCTTT. Its translation is CASSPRTEGTEAFF.

In its sample, this clone was seen once. V and J are TRBV10-3 and TRBJ2-3, with TRBD2 identical over 10 bases. The CDR3 spans 18 residues. V lost 6 bases to trimming and J lost 0 bases; unmatched junction nucleotides: 12. Germline V gene lookup returns CDR1 ENHRY and CDR2 SYGVKD. The CDR3: CAISAWTSGTFSTDTQYF. In DNA form, the CDR3 reads TGTGCCATCAGCGCCTGGACTAGCGGAACGTTTAGCACAGATACGCAGTATTTT.

The rearrangement uses TRBV5-4 and TRBJ2-6; TRBD1 is a possible D gene (6 bases). The CDR3 totals 16 residues. The V gene lost 3 bases and the J gene lost 2 bases, with 12 bases spanning the gap. Per germline, CDR1 SGHNT and CDR2 YYREEE (reference sequence). The CDR3 DNA follows: TGTGCCAGCAGCTACCCAAACAGGGCTGGGGCCAACGTCCTGACTTTC. Translated: CASSYPNRAGANVLTF.

The chain is built from TRBV11-3 and TRBJ1-5, with D possibly being TRBD1 (5 bases). Germline lookup yields CDR1 SGHNT and CDR2 YENEEA. The CDR3 loop spans 20 amino acids. Trimming left V 1 base short and J 2 bases short, with 24 bases between. The CDR3: CASSLASQRYQGYGNQPQHF. The CDR3 nucleotides read TGTGCCAGCAGCTTAGCTTCTCAACGGTATCAGGGATACGGCAATCAGCCCCAGCATTTT.

The chain has TRBV5-4 and TRBJ2-5, with a weak D call TRBD2 (7 bases). With 4 bases removed from V and 5 bases from J, the gap between germline ends came to 15 bases. The length of the CDR3 is 14 residues. The germline gives CDR1 SGHNT, CDR2 YYREEE (reference sequence). The CDR3 is CASSPREGGETQYF. CDR3 bases: TGTGCCAGCAGCCCGAGGGAGGGGGGTGAGACCCAGTACTTC.

The chain uses TRBV7-2 and TRBJ1-2; 9 nucleotides agree with TRBD1. J lost 5 bases, V lost 3 bases, and 4 bases had no gene match. This CDR3 region has 14 residues. Germline CDR1 reads SGHTA; CDR2 reads FQGNSA. CDR3 sequence reads: CASSFGQGIYGYTF. Written as DNA, the CDR3 is TGTGCCAGCAGCTTTGGACAGGGGATATATGGCTACACCTTC. Together with reference TRBV7-2 and TRBJ1-2, the CDR3 gives the full variable domain: GAGVSQSPSNKVTEKGKDVELRCDPISGHTALYWYRQSLGQGLEFLIYFQGNSAPDKSGLPSDRFSAERTGGSVSTLTIQRTQQEDSAVYLCASSFGQGIYGYTFGSGTRLTVV.

The J gene is TRBJ1-5, the V gene TRBV6-1, with D perhaps matching TRBD1 (6 bases). V was clipped by 7 bases and J by 6 bases, with 16 bases between them. CDR3 length equals 14 residues. Germline V gives CDR1 MNHNS, CDR2 SASEGT. CDR3 region: CASNGGAGRQPQHF. In nucleotides, the CDR3 is TGTGCCAGCAACGGGGGGGCAGGGCGTCAGCCCCAGCATTTT.